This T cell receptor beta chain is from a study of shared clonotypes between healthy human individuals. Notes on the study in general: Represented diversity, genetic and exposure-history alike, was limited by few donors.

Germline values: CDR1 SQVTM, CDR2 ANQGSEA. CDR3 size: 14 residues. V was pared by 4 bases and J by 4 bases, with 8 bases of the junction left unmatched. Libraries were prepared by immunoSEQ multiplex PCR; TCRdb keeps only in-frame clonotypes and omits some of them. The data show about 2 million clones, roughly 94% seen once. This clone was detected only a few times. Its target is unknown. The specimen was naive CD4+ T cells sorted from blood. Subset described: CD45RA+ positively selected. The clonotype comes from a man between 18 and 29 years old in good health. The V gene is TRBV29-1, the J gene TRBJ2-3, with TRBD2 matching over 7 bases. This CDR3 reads CSVGPAGISDTQYF. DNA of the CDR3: TGCAGCGTTGGTCCAGCGGGGATCTCAGATACGCAGTATTTT.